This T cell receptor beta chain emerged from a study of T cell responses to AZD1222 COVID-19 vaccine. Study-wide findings and caveats: With dominance at 160-218 and 743-854, vaccine-associated CD4 TCRs spanned spike. After two AZD1222 doses, spike-specific TCR breadth and depth rose versus day 0. Donors were mostly white British, more females; clonal diversity possibly underestimated.

Second-dose intervals of approximately 4 or approximately 12 weeks were pooled. The data were produced by immunoSEQ multiplex PCR, yet TCRdb's version contains in-frame clones alone and is incomplete. The sample has around 130,000 clones; 80% to 95% are singletons. The CDR3 covers 15 residues. Germline loops: CDR1 SGHRS, CDR2 YFSETQ. The germline V and J ends were trimmed by 0 bases and 3 bases, with 9 bases remaining between them. On this clone: The antigen is unknown. Additional DNA sequences in this sample encode the identical CDR3.

The TCR sequence derives from an adult who received the AZD1222 COVID-19 vaccine. The genes are TRBV5-1 and TRBJ1-4; D is perhaps TRBD1 (5 bases). The specimen comprised peripheral blood, sampled 28 days after the second AZD1222 dose. The CDR3 bases are TGCGCCAGCAGCTTGGAGGGGTCCGCTAATGAAAAACTGTTTTTT. Protein: CASSLEGSANEKLFF.